Below are 20 T cell receptor beta chains sequenced from a single sample in a study of CD8+CD57+ T cells in acquired aplastic anemia. TCR beta VDJ and CDR3 profiling used genomic DNA as template. TCRdb re-derived calls from the reads in MiXCR, one entry per CDR3 protein. The repertoire holds about 210,000 distinct CDR3 sequences, with approximately 35% as singletons. The source material was sorted CD4+, CD8+, or CD8+CD57+ T cells (not recorded which) from PBMCs. All receptors derive from a human donor in good health, serving as a control.

This clonotype was counted at least ten times. The V call is TRBV19, the J call TRBJ2-3, with a tentative D call TRBD2 (5 bases). Germline V gives CDR1 LNHDA, CDR2 SQIVND (reference sequence). This CDR3 has 15 residues. Trimming removed 3 bases at V and 4 bases at J, with 14 bases between. The CDR3 sequence is CASSISDSGADTQYF. The CDR3 bases are TGTGCCAGTAGTATTAGCGACTCCGGGGCAGATACGCAGTATTTT.

This clonotype was detected many times. The rearrangement links TRBV14 to TRBJ2-3; 7 positions match TRBD2. Germline values: CDR1 SGHDN, CDR2 FVKESK. The CDR3 consists of 13 residues. After removal of 4 bases from V and 14 bases from J, the junction contained 12 bases not matched to a gene. The DNA for the CDR3 is TGTGCCAGCAGCCGAGATTATTCCGGGACTATGTATTTT. Its translation is CASSRDYSGTMYF.

This chain links TRBV24-1 with TRBJ2-1; D could derive from TRBD1 or TRBD2 (5 bases each). Germline CDR1 is KGHDR and CDR2 is SFDVKD. V was cut by 11 bases and J by 5 bases, with 15 bases left in between. The CDR3 is made up of 13 amino acids. The CDR3 sequence is CAIGTALNNEQFF. The CDR3 DNA follows: TGTGCCATCGGGACCGCATTAAACAATGAGCAGTTCTTC.

This clonotype was picked up a small number of times. The chain couples TRBV5-1 to TRBJ2-1, with TRBD2 matching over 10 bases. V dropped 6 bases and J dropped 6; count of bases not matched to a gene: 9. The CDR3 extends over 15 amino acids. Germline V gene sequence: CDR1 SGHRS, CDR2 YFSETQ. The CDR3 protein is CASKVAGGISNEQFF. As DNA, the CDR3 is TGCGCCAGCAAAGTAGCGGGAGGAATAAGCAATGAGCAGTTCTTC. Based on the CDR3 plus reference TRBV5-1 and TRBJ2-1, the full variable domain is KAGVTQTPRYLIKTRGQQVTLSCSPISGHRSVSWYQQTPGQGLQFLFEYFSETQRNKGNFPGRFSGRQFSNSRSEMNVSTLELGDSALYLCASKVAGGISNEQFFGPGTRLTVL.

This chain uses TRBV11-2 with TRBJ2-2; D call uncertain. The germline V gene has CDR1 SGHAT and CDR2 FQNNGV. This CDR3 comprises 17 residues. V was clipped by 1 base and J by 1 base, with 13 bases between them. CDR3 loop: CASSLVTSLRNTGELFF. The DNA of the CDR3 is TGTGCCAGCAGCTTAGTTACCAGCCTCAGGAACACCGGGGAGCTGTTTTTT.

V is TRBV24-1 and J is TRBJ2-3; 11 bases fit TRBD1. The CDR3 contains 15 residues. The ends lost 6 bases at V and 3 bases at J; junction bases unmatched: 4. Germline CDR1 and CDR2: KGHDR and SFDVKD. The CDR3 sequence: CATSKGTGGTDTQYF. CDR3 sequence (DNA): TGTGCCACCAGTAAAGGGACAGGGGGGACAGATACGCAGTATTTT.

This clonotype was counted many times. This sequence joins TRBV4-1 and TRBJ1-5; D is undetermined. Germline V lookup: CDR1 MGHRA, CDR2 YSYEKL. The V end lost 0 bases, the J end lost 0 bases, and 15 bases lay between the germline ends. This CDR3 is built from 18 residues. The CDR3 sequence is CASSQDVRSGISNQPQHF. The CDR3 nucleotides read TGCGCCAGCAGCCAAGACGTAAGGTCGGGGATTAGCAATCAGCCCCAGCATTTT.

In this sample, this clonotype turned up many times. The rearrangement links TRBV15 to TRBJ2-7, with TRBD2 matching 8 bases. The CDR3 extends over 15 amino acids. Per the germline V gene, CDR1 is LNHNV and CDR2 is YYDKDF (reference sequence). V lost 1 base to trimming and J lost 6 bases; unmatched junction nucleotides: 8. CDR3 amino acids: CATSRVSGLVAEQYF. The CDR3 DNA reads TGTGCCACCAGCAGAGTGTCGGGACTAGTAGCCGAGCAGTACTTC. Filled out from reference TRBV15 and TRBJ2-7, the complete variable domain reads DAMVIQNPRYQVTQFGKPVTLSCSQTLNHNVMYWYQQKSSQAPKLLFHYYDKDFNNEADTPDNFQSRRPNTSFCFLDIRSPGLGDTAMYLCATSRVSGLVAEQYFGPGTRLTVT.

V and J are TRBV10-3 and TRBJ1-1; D may be TRBD1 (6 bases). The CDR3 runs 16 residues. V was pared by 2 bases and J by 5 bases, with 18 bases between. The germline gives CDR1 ENHRY, CDR2 SYGVKD. DNA for the CDR3: TGTGCCATCAGTGAGGGAAGAACCCGAACAGGGACTGAAGCTTTCTTT. This encodes CAISEGRTRTGTEAFF.

This clonotype was detected ten times or more. V is TRBV19 and J is TRBJ1-6, with TRBD1 as a possible D gene (5 bases). Between the trimmed V and J ends, which lost 3 bases and 7 bases, there was a span of 7 bases. Germline V gives CDR1 LNHDA, CDR2 SQIVND (reference sequence). The length of the CDR3 is 13 residues. CDR3 sequence (DNA): TGTGCCAGTAGTATGCGGGGGAATTCACCCCTCCACTTT. Translation gives CASSMRGNSPLHF.

This clonotype has more than one count but fewer than ten. This chain uses TRBV9 with TRBJ2-5, with TRBD2 matching over 11 bases. The CDR3 consists of 17 residues. J gave up 2 bases and V 6 bases, and 12 bases lay outside the gene matches. The germline V gene has CDR1 SGDLS and CDR2 YYNGEE. The chain's CDR3 is CASNPRGASGGQETQYF. The CDR3 bases are TGTGCCAGCAACCCTCGCGGCGCTAGCGGGGGGCAAGAGACCCAGTACTTC.

The V and J genes are TRBV10-3 and TRBJ2-7; TRBD1 aligns across 9 bases. The V gene end was trimmed by 10 bases and the J gene end by 3 bases; junction bases not matched to a gene: 13. Germline lookup yields CDR1 ENHRY and CDR2 SYGVKD. The CDR3 spans 15 residues. The CDR3 region has the DNA TGTGCCAGCAGGGCCGGACAGGGGTTACACTACGAGCAGTACTTC. It encodes CASRAGQGLHYEQYF.

V and J are TRBV25-1 and TRBJ1-5, with 9 bases matching TRBD1. Unmatched junction bases numbered 7, after V lost 7 bases and J lost 3 bases. Germline V lookup: CDR1 MGHDK, CDR2 SYGVNS. The CDR3 is 15 residues long. This CDR3 reads CASTGQGRDNQPQHF. The DNA for the CDR3 is TGTGCCAGCACGGGACAGGGAAGGGACAATCAGCCCCAGCATTTT.

On this clonotype itself: With a much larger clone just one base away, this may be a read error. The gene calls are TRBV2 and TRBJ2-2, with 7 bases that match TRBD2. This CDR3 comprises 15 residues. Germline-derived CDR1 and CDR2 are SNHLY and FYNNEI. The ends lost 7 bases at V and 6 bases at J; junction bases unmatched: 11. The CDR3: CASTSGGKSPGELFF. CDR3 in DNA: TGTGCCAGCACATCGGGGGGTAAATCGCCCGGGGAGCTGTTTTTT.

This clonotype was counted between two and nine times. The chain couples TRBV2 to TRBJ2-2; 9 bases align to TRBD1. The germline V gene has CDR1 SNHLY and CDR2 FYNNEI. The J segment lost 1 base and the V segment lost 6 bases, leaving 9 bases of the junction unmatched. The CDR3 is made up of 17 amino acids. The CDR3 coding sequence is TGTGCCAGCAGGAGATACGGACAGGGGATGAACACCGGGGAGCTGTTTTTT. It yields the protein CASRRYGQGMNTGELFF.

The V and J genes are TRBV7-2 and TRBJ2-1, with no clear D. Germline CDR1 is SGHTA and CDR2 is FQGNSA. This CDR3 spans 15 amino acids. V was pared by 4 bases and J by 8 bases, with 18 bases between. For the CDR3, the DNA is TGTGCCAGCAGCTCGCAGTTTTCCCGCTTCGATGAGCAGTTCTTC. Its translation is CASSSQFSRFDEQFF.

CDR3 nucleotides: TGTGCCAGCAGCCACGACAGGGGCACTAATGAAAAACTGTTTTTT. It encodes CASSHDRGTNEKLFF. The chain joins TRBV7-9 to TRBJ1-4, with 8 bases that match TRBD1. Germline CDR1 reads SEHNR; CDR2 reads FQNEAQ (reference sequence). CDR3 length: 15 residues. After removal of 5 bases from V and 2 bases from J, the junction contained 4 bases not matched to a gene.

This clonotype appeared many times. The chain's CDR3 is CSARLSNTEAFF. Written as DNA, the CDR3 is TGCAGTGCCCGTCTGAGTAACACTGAAGCTTTCTTT. This chain joins TRBV20-1 and TRBJ1-1; D call uncertain. This CDR3 has 12 residues. Germline V gives CDR1 DFQATT, CDR2 SNEGSKA (reference sequence). The V and J ends lost 6 bases and 2 bases respectively, with 10 bases between them.

This clonotype showed up many times. This rearrangement joins TRBV9 to TRBJ2-3; D assignment may be TRBD1 or TRBD2 (5 bases each). This CDR3 is 16 amino acids long. Germline CDR1 and CDR2: SGDLS and YYNGEE. Trimming took off 4 bases at V and 0 bases at J, with 15 bases between the two ends. CDR3 sequence reads: CASSPREGASTDTQYF. The CDR3 region has the DNA TGTGCCAGCAGCCCACGGGAAGGGGCTAGCACAGATACGCAGTATTTT. Combining the CDR3 with reference TRBV9 and TRBJ2-3 gives the whole variable domain DSGVTQTPKHLITATGQRVTLRCSPRSGDLSVYWYQQSLDQGLQFLIQYYNGEERAKGNILERFSAQQFPDLHSELNLSSLELGDSALYFCASSPREGASTDTQYFGPGTRLTVL.

This chain uses TRBV5-1 with TRBJ2-3; 7 nucleotides match TRBD2. Germline CDR1 reads SGHRS; CDR2 reads YFSETQ. The V segment lost 0 bases and the J segment 3 bases; nucleotides outside the gene matches: 4. This CDR3 has 15 residues. The chain's CDR3 is CASSLVGRITDTQYF. The CDR3 region has the DNA TGCGCCAGCAGCTTGGTCGGGAGGATTACAGATACGCAGTATTTT.